The rows below give T cell receptor beta chains drawn from one sample of a study of cytomegalovirus exposure and HLA in healthy donors. TCRdb's table, derived via immunoSEQ multiplex PCR, lists solely in-frame clones and lacks some. The sample lists roughly 150,000 clones; roughly 80% were seen once. Specimen: PBMCs. All receptors derive from a woman in her thirties or forties in good health and CMV-seronegative. Both conserved end residues are part of each CDR3. A D gene is named only where the DNA matches it firmly. Part of the rows lack a size; the others show once, few, many or a class for expanded clones.

j_call: TRBJ2-1
clone_size: few
d_call: .
v_call: TRBV10-3
cdr3_aa: CAISGLNEQFF
cdr3_nt: TGTGCCATCAGTGGGCTGAATGAGCAGTTCTTC

j_call: TRBJ2-7
clone_size: .
d_call: .
v_call: TRBV27
cdr3_aa: CASSLTVKSYEQYF
cdr3_nt: TGTGCCAGCAGTCTCACAGTAAAGTCCTACGAGCAGTACTTC

j_call: TRBJ2-7
clone_size: .
d_call: .
v_call: TRBV7-7
cdr3_aa: CASSLTVNSYEQYF
cdr3_nt: TGTGCCAGCAGCTTGACAGTAAACTCCTACGAGCAGTACTTC

j_call: TRBJ1-1
clone_size: .
d_call: TRBD1
v_call: TRBV19
cdr3_aa: CATSLGTGISTEAFF
cdr3_nt: TGTGCCACCTCGCTGGGGACAGGGATTAGCACTGAAGCTTTCTTT

j_call: TRBJ1-2
clone_size: .
d_call: .
v_call: TRBV10-1
cdr3_aa: CASSESWEYGYTF
cdr3_nt: TGCGCCAGCAGTGAGTCCTGGGAGTATGGCTACACCTTC

j_call: TRBJ2-3
clone_size: few
d_call: .
v_call: TRBV5-6
cdr3_aa: CASSSGEADTQYF
cdr3_nt: TGTGCCAGCAGCTCGGGGGAGGCAGATACGCAGTATTTT

j_call: TRBJ2-1
clone_size: .
d_call: TRBD2
v_call: TRBV6-5
cdr3_aa: CASSSGLAGVNEQFF
cdr3_nt: TGTGCCAGCAGTTCCGGACTAGCGGGGGTCAATGAGCAGTTCTTC

j_call: TRBJ1-1
clone_size: few
d_call: .
v_call: TRBV27
cdr3_aa: CASRSYRNTEAFF
cdr3_nt: TGTGCCAGCCGATCTTACAGGAACACTGAAGCTTTCTTT

j_call: TRBJ2-5
clone_size: .
d_call: TRBD1
v_call: TRBV6-5
cdr3_aa: CASRTGSETQYF
cdr3_nt: TGTGCCAGCAGGACAGGGAGTGAGACCCAGTACTTC

j_call: TRBJ1-5
clone_size: few
d_call: TRBD1
v_call: TRBV2
cdr3_aa: CASSLGQGSQPQHF
cdr3_nt: TGTGCCAGCAGCCTAGGACAGGGGAGTCAGCCCCAGCATTTT

j_call: TRBJ1-4
clone_size: .
d_call: .
v_call: TRBV27
cdr3_aa: CASSFSGGGYNEKLFF
cdr3_nt: TGTGCCAGCAGTTTCTCGGGGGGGGGATATAATGAAAAACTGTTTTTT

j_call: TRBJ1-3
clone_size: .
d_call: .
v_call: TRBV6-1
cdr3_aa: CASSEGRLGGNTIYF
cdr3_nt: TGTGCCAGCAGTGAGGGGCGCCTAGGTGGAAACACCATATATTTT

j_call: TRBJ1-2
clone_size: .
d_call: .
v_call: TRBV7-9
cdr3_aa: CASSYQEQGTYGYTF
cdr3_nt: TGTGCCAGCAGCTATCAAGAGCAGGGGACCTATGGCTACACCTTC

j_call: TRBJ2-4
clone_size: .
d_call: TRBD2
v_call: TRBV11-2
cdr3_aa: CASSLRLASGRAKNIQYF
cdr3_nt: TGTGCCAGCAGCTTGCGGTTGGCTAGCGGGAGAGCCAAAAACATTCAGTACTTC

j_call: TRBJ1-2
clone_size: .
d_call: TRBD1
v_call: TRBV19
cdr3_aa: CASYLSGTAYGYTF
cdr3_nt: TGTGCCAGCTACTTATCCGGGACAGCCTATGGCTACACCTTC

j_call: TRBJ2-7
clone_size: .
d_call: .
v_call: TRBV27
cdr3_aa: CASSLSRTAYEQYF
cdr3_nt: TGTGCCAGCAGTTTGTCTCGGACAGCTTACGAGCAGTACTTC

j_call: TRBJ2-7
clone_size: .
d_call: TRBD1
v_call: TRBV27
cdr3_aa: CASSSSTGETSYEQYF
cdr3_nt: TGTGCCAGCAGTTCTAGTACAGGGGAAACCTCCTACGAGCAGTACTTC

j_call: TRBJ2-7
clone_size: .
d_call: TRBD2
v_call: TRBV5-1
cdr3_aa: CASSLAGVSGGASHEQYF
cdr3_nt: TGCGCCAGCAGCTTGGCCGGGGTTAGCGGGGGGGCGTCCCACGAGCAGTACTTC

j_call: TRBJ1-1
clone_size: .
d_call: TRBD1
v_call: TRBV10-1
cdr3_aa: CASSRDRGPNEAFF
cdr3_nt: TGCGCCAGCAGCCGGGACAGGGGACCTAATGAAGCTTTCTTT

j_call: TRBJ1-3
clone_size: few
d_call: .
v_call: TRBV5-4
cdr3_aa: CASSLEQAGNTIYF
cdr3_nt: TGTGCCAGCAGCTTGGAACAGGCTGGAAACACCATATATTTT

j_call: TRBJ2-7
clone_size: .
d_call: TRBD2
v_call: TRBV18
cdr3_aa: CASSPLAGSDFSYEQYF
cdr3_nt: TGTGCCAGCTCACCGCTAGCGGGGTCTGATTTCTCCTACGAGCAGTACTTC

j_call: TRBJ1-5
clone_size: .
d_call: .
v_call: TRBV5-1
cdr3_aa: CASSPGGVAEDQPQHF
cdr3_nt: TGCGCCAGCAGCCCGGGGGGTGTGGCGGAAGATCAGCCCCAGCATTTT

j_call: TRBJ2-7
clone_size: .
d_call: TRBD1
v_call: TRBV19
cdr3_aa: CASSIRGRGTYEQYF
cdr3_nt: TGTGCCAGTAGTATACGGGGCAGGGGGACCTACGAGCAGTACTTC

j_call: TRBJ2-3
clone_size: .
d_call: TRBD2
v_call: TRBV11-2
cdr3_aa: CASSPGLAGADTQYF
cdr3_nt: TGTGCCAGCAGCCCAGGACTAGCGGGAGCGGATACGCAGTATTTT

j_call: TRBJ2-1
clone_size: .
d_call: .
v_call: TRBV28
cdr3_aa: CASSLDRGHRYEQFF
cdr3_nt: TGTGCCAGCAGTTTAGATCGCGGGCATAGATATGAGCAGTTCTTC

j_call: TRBJ2-7
clone_size: .
d_call: .
v_call: TRBV13
cdr3_aa: CASSLARAKEQYF
cdr3_nt: TGTGCCAGCAGCCTCGCCAGGGCGAAGGAGCAGTACTTC

j_call: TRBJ2-7
clone_size: once
d_call: .
v_call: TRBV29-1
cdr3_aa: CSVEVGSGYEQYF
cdr3_nt: TGCAGCGTTGAGGTTGGGAGCGGGTACGAGCAGTACTTC

j_call: TRBJ1-1
clone_size: once
d_call: TRBD1
v_call: TRBV6-5
cdr3_aa: CASSYNRGDTEAFF
cdr3_nt: TGTGCCAGCAGTTACAACAGGGGAGACACTGAAGCTTTCTTT

j_call: TRBJ1-6
clone_size: .
d_call: .
v_call: TRBV28
cdr3_aa: CASTQHGGWDSPLHF
cdr3_nt: TGTGCCAGCACCCAACACGGGGGTTGGGATTCACCCCTCCACTTT

j_call: TRBJ2-3
clone_size: .
d_call: TRBD1
v_call: TRBV7-8
cdr3_aa: CASSYNRGDTQYF
cdr3_nt: TGTGCCAGCAGCTACAACAGGGGAGATACGCAGTATTTT

j_call: TRBJ2-1
clone_size: few
d_call: .
v_call: TRBV7-9
cdr3_aa: CASSLSGPNEQFF
cdr3_nt: TGTGCCAGCAGCCTATCAGGGCCCAATGAGCAGTTCTTC

j_call: TRBJ2-1
clone_size: .
d_call: TRBD2
v_call: TRBV6-1
cdr3_aa: CASSATGLVSNEQFF
cdr3_nt: TGTGCCAGCAGTGCTACGGGACTAGTTAGTAATGAGCAGTTCTTC

j_call: TRBJ1-2
clone_size: .
d_call: .
v_call: TRBV27
cdr3_aa: CASREGTNFYGYTF
cdr3_nt: TGTGCCAGCAGGGAGGGGACGAATTTCTATGGCTACACCTTC

j_call: TRBJ1-3
clone_size: few
d_call: TRBD1
v_call: TRBV5-5
cdr3_aa: CASSLGGDRGNTIYF
cdr3_nt: TGTGCCAGCAGCTTGGGAGGGGACAGGGGAAACACCATATATTTT

j_call: TRBJ1-1
clone_size: once
d_call: .
v_call: TRBV6-1
cdr3_aa: CASSEYRRDHTEAFF
cdr3_nt: TGTGCCAGCAGTGAGTACAGGAGGGATCACACTGAAGCTTTCTTT

j_call: TRBJ2-2
clone_size: .
d_call: TRBD1
v_call: TRBV2
cdr3_aa: CASRQGGNTGELFF
cdr3_nt: TGTGCCAGTAGACAGGGCGGAAACACCGGGGAGCTGTTTTTT

j_call: TRBJ2-2
clone_size: .
d_call: .
v_call: TRBV2
cdr3_aa: CASTGDFGTGELFF
cdr3_nt: TGTGCCAGCACCGGGGACTTCGGCACCGGGGAGCTGTTTTTT

j_call: TRBJ1-1
clone_size: .
d_call: TRBD1
v_call: TRBV7-9
cdr3_aa: CASSPRTGPNTEAFF
cdr3_nt: TGTGCCAGCAGCCCGCGGACAGGACCGAACACTGAGGCTTTCTTT

j_call: TRBJ2-7
clone_size: .
d_call: .
v_call: TRBV28
cdr3_aa: CASSPSTATYEQYF
cdr3_nt: TGTGCCAGCAGTCCATCGACAGCTACCTACGAGCAGTACTTC

j_call: TRBJ2-3
clone_size: once
d_call: .
v_call: TRBV10-2
cdr3_aa: CASKRFEGTSTDTQYF
cdr3_nt: TGCGCCAGCAAGAGGTTTGAGGGGACTAGCACAGATACGCAGTATTTT

j_call: TRBJ2-1
clone_size: .
d_call: .
v_call: TRBV5-1
cdr3_aa: CASSLTNQGGNEQFF
cdr3_nt: TGCGCCAGCAGCTTGACCAATCAGGGGGGAAATGAGCAGTTCTTC

j_call: TRBJ1-5
clone_size: .
d_call: .
v_call: TRBV6-5
cdr3_aa: CASSHGGFQPQHF
cdr3_nt: TGTGCCAGCAGTCACGGAGGGTTTCAGCCCCAGCATTTT

j_call: TRBJ1-1
clone_size: .
d_call: TRBD1
v_call: TRBV2
cdr3_aa: CASLPGQGPEAFF
cdr3_nt: TGTGCCAGCCTGCCGGGACAGGGTCCTGAAGCTTTCTTT

j_call: TRBJ2-1
clone_size: .
d_call: TRBD1
v_call: TRBV5-8
cdr3_aa: CASSHRDRREQFF
cdr3_nt: TGTGCCAGCAGTCACCGGGACAGACGAGAGCAGTTCTTC

j_call: TRBJ1-5
clone_size: .
d_call: TRBD1
v_call: TRBV28
cdr3_aa: CASSSRDRGRGQPQHF
cdr3_nt: TGTGCCAGCAGTTCAAGGGACAGGGGGCGCGGTCAGCCCCAGCATTTT

j_call: TRBJ1-2
clone_size: .
d_call: .
v_call: TRBV15
cdr3_aa: CATSRRFDRNYGYTF
cdr3_nt: TGTGCCACCAGCCGACGATTCGACAGAAACTATGGCTACACCTTC

j_call: TRBJ2-3
clone_size: .
d_call: .
v_call: TRBV4-2
cdr3_aa: CASSQEARGYPDTQYF
cdr3_nt: TGTGCCAGCAGCCAAGAAGCTAGGGGTTATCCAGATACGCAGTATTTT

j_call: TRBJ2-3
clone_size: .
d_call: TRBD2
v_call: TRBV5-6
cdr3_aa: CASRLRLAGGYTDTQYF
cdr3_nt: TGTGCCAGCAGATTGAGACTAGCGGGGGGGTACACAGATACGCAGTATTTT

j_call: TRBJ1-2
clone_size: .
d_call: .
v_call: TRBV6-5
cdr3_aa: CASSYITPLANYGYTF
cdr3_nt: TGTGCCAGCAGTTACATAACACCACTAGCTAACTATGGCTACACCTTC

j_call: TRBJ2-5
clone_size: .
d_call: TRBD1
v_call: TRBV10-3
cdr3_aa: CAISKVTGTAQETQYF
cdr3_nt: TGTGCCATCAGTAAAGTTACCGGGACAGCACAAGAGACCCAGTACTTC

j_call: TRBJ1-1
clone_size: .
d_call: TRBD1
v_call: TRBV5-1
cdr3_aa: CASSLEGTGFPAVEAFF
cdr3_nt: TGCGCCAGCAGCTTGGAAGGGACAGGATTCCCTGCGGTGGAAGCTTTCTTT